The 2 T cell receptor beta chains listed next were all sequenced from one sample in a study of blood T cell repertoires in COVID-19. TCRdb's table, derived via immunoSEQ multiplex PCR, lists solely in-frame clones and lacks some. The repertoire consists of about 120,000 clones, with approximately 80% occurring once and the leading ten covering around an eighth. The source material was peripheral blood. All receptors come from a human donor in a cohort sampled during active COVID-19.

This chain connects TRBV7-2 to TRBJ1-2; the D gene is possibly TRBD1 (5 bases). The V end lost 1 base, the J end lost 4 bases, and 7 bases lay between the germline ends. Germline-derived CDR1 and CDR2 are SGHTA and FQGNSA. There are 13 residues in the CDR3. This CDR3 is CASSLGQSYGYTF. CDR3 sequence (DNA): TGTGCCAGCAGCTTAGGACAGTCCTATGGCTACACCTTC.

This chain links TRBV6-6 with TRBJ2-5; D is uncertain. Germline CDR1 and CDR2: MNHNY and SVGAGI (reference sequence). This CDR3 has 13 amino acids. Between the trimmed V and J ends, which lost 5 bases and 4 bases, there was a span of 11 bases. The CDR3 protein is CASSPTKIETQYF. In nucleotides, the CDR3 is TGTGCCAGCAGTCCTACTAAAATAGAGACCCAGTACTTC.